This T cell receptor beta chain emerged from a study of T cell repertoires in cytomegalovirus infection (dated by TCRdb to between 2017 and 2020). Notes on the research overall: Because public TCR beta signatures pointed to carriage of CMV infection together with the matching HLA type, the HLA type of each donor mattered for the analysis.

Taken from the germline V gene, the CDR1 and CDR2 loops are SGHTA and FQGNSA. The germline V and J ends show losses of 1 base and 8 bases respectively, and no gene match explains 9 bases of the junction. The CDR3, cysteine through phenylalanine, is 18 amino acids long. The retained sequence is limited to the CDR3, 54 bases, with the frame set at the first base. Overall results and qualifications from the work: The ex vivo response was dominated by HLA-C-restricted CMV-specific TCR beta clonotypes, and the single most frequent clonotype in two of eight donors was supplied by these HLA-C-restricted clonotypes. Carriers of CMV infection plus the relevant HLA type were discriminated by the cumulative frequency of public TCR beta family members in the study cohort and in an independent roughly 320-donor cohort.

This clonotype was observed many times. The clone's antigen remains unknown. Per-base qualities were not stored, and no clone one base away is much larger. For sequencing, an Illumina HiSeq 1500 was employed. TCRdb passed the public sequencing reads through fastp at Q25 and MiXCR, retaining productive beta sequences. CDR3 protein duplicates are merged, each entry listing the most common genes and DNA. A total of around 300,000 distinct CDR3 sequences appear in this sample, 20% to 30% of them only once. The ten biggest clones cover approximately 15% of the sample. The chain joins TRBV7-2 to TRBJ2-2, and TRBD2 matches 14 of the central bases. This receptor was taken from a human donor in good health (CMV status not recorded). Some clones in this sample may be carry-over from other donors' samples. What was sequenced was PBMCs. The DNA is as follows: TGTGCCAGCAGCTTAGGGACTAGCGGGAGGATACATGGTGGGGAGCTGTTTTTT. This codes for CASSLGTSGRIHGGELFF.